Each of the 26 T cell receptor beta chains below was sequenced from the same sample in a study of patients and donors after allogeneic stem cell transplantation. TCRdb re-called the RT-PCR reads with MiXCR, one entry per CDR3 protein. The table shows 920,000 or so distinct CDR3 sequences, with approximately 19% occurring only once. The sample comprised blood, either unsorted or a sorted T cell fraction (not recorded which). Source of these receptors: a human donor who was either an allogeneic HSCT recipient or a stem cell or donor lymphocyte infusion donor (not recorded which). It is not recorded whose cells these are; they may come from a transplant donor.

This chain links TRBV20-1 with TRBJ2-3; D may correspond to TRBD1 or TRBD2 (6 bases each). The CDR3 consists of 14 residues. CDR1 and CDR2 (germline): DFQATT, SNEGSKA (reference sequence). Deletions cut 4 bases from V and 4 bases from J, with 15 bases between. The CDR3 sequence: CSAITGAGSDTQYF. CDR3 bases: TGCAGTGCTATCACGGGGGCCGGGTCAGATACGCAGTATTTT.

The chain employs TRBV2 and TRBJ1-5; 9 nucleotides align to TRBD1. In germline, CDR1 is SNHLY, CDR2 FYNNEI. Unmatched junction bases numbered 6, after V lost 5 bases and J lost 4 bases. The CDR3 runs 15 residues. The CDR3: CASSPGQGWNQPQHF. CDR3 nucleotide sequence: TGTGCCAGCAGTCCGGGACAGGGATGGAATCAGCCCCAGCATTTT.

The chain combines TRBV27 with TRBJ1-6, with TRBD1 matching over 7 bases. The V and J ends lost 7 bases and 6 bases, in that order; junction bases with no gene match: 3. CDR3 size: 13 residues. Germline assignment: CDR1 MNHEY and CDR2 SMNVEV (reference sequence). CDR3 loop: CASNNRGNSPLHF. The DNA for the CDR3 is TGTGCCAGCAACAACAGGGGTAATTCACCCCTCCACTTT.

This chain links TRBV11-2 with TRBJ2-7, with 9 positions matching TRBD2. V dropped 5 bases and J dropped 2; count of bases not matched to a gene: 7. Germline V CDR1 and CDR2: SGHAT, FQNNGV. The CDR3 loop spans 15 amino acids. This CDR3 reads CASSLQRGATYEQYF. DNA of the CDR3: TGTGCCAGCAGCCTTCAGCGGGGGGCAACCTACGAGCAGTACTTC. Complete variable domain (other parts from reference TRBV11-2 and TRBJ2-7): EAGVAQSPRYKIIEKRQSVAFWCNPISGHATLYWYQQILGQGPKLLIQFQNNGVVDDSQLPKDRFSAERLKGVDSTLKIQPAKLEDSAVYLCASSLQRGATYEQYFGPGTRLTVT.

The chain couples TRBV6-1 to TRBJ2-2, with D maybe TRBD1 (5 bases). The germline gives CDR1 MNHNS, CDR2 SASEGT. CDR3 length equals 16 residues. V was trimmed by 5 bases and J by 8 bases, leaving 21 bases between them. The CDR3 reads CASSPRDSPSRGELFF. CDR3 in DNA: TGTGCCAGCAGTCCCCGAGACAGTCCTTCTAGGGGGGAGCTGTTTTTT.

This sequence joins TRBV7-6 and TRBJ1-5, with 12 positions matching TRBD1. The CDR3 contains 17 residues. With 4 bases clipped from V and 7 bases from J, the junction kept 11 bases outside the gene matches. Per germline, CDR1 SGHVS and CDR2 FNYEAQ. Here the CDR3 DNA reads TGTGCCAGCAGCTCCGAGCCGGGACAGGGGGCTTGGCAGCCCCAGCATTTT. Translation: CASSSEPGQGAWQPQHF.

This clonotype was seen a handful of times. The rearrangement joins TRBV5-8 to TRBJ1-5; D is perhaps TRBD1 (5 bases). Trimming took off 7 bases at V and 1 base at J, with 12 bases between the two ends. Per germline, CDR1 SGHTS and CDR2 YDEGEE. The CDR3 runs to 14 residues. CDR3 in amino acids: CASCTTGSNQPQHF. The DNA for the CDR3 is TGTGCCAGCTGTACCACAGGAAGCAATCAGCCCCAGCATTTT.

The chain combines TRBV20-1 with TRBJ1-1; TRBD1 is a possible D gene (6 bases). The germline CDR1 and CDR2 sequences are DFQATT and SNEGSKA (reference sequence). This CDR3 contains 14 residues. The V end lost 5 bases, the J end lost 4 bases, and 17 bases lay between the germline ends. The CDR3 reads CSAALWGAGTEAFF. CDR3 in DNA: TGCAGTGCTGCCCTTTGGGGGGCGGGCACTGAAGCTTTCTTT.

CDR3 amino acids: CASSRGVEQFF. CDR3 coding DNA: TGTGCCAGCAGTAGGGGCGTTGAGCAGTTCTTC. The genes are TRBV7-9 and TRBJ2-1, with D maybe TRBD1 (5 bases). The CDR3 contains 11 residues. The V gene lost 6 bases and the J gene lost 9 bases, with 9 bases spanning the gap. Germline lookup yields CDR1 SEHNR and CDR2 FQNEAQ (reference sequence).

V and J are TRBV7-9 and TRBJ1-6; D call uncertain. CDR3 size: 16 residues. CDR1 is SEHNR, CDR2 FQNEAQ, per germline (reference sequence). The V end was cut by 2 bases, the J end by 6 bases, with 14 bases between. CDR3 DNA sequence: TGTGCCAGCAGCTTATGGCTGAAGGGTCGTAATTCACCCCTCCACTTT. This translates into CASSLWLKGRNSPLHF.

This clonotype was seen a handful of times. The CDR3 is CASSSRQGTYEQYF. The DNA for the CDR3 is TGTGCCAGCAGTTCACGACAGGGAACCTACGAGCAGTACTTC. The chain is built from TRBV12-3 or TRBV12-4 and TRBJ2-7; 7 bases match TRBD1. V was clipped by 4 bases and J by 2 bases; unmatched bases: 5. The CDR3 consists of 14 residues.

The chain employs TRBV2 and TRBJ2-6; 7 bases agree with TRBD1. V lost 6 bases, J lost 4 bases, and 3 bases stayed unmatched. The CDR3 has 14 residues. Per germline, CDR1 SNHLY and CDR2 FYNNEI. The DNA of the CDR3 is TGTGCCAGCAGACAGGGGAACGGGGCCAACGTCCTGACTTTC. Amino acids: CASRQGNGANVLTF.

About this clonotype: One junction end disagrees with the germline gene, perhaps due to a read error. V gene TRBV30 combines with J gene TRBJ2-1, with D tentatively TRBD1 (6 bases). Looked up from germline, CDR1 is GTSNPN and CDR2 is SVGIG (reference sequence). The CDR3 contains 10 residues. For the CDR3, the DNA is TGTGCCTGGAGACAGGGCTTCATGGTCTTC. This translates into CAWRQGFMVF.

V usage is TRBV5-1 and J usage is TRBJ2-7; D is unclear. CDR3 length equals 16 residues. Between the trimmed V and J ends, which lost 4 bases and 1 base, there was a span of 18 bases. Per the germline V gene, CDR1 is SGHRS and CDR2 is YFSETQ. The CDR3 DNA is TGCGCCAGCAGCCTCTCCATTGAGCGAATATCCTACGAGCAGTACTTC. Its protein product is CASSLSIERISYEQYF.

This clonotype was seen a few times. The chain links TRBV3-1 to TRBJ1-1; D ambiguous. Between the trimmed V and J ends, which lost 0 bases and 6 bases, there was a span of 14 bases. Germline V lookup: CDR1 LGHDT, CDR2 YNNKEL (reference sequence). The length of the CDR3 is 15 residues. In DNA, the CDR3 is TGTGCCAGCAGCCAAGAGCCCACCCGCGGGGCTGAAGCTTTCTTT. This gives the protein CASSQEPTRGAEAFF.

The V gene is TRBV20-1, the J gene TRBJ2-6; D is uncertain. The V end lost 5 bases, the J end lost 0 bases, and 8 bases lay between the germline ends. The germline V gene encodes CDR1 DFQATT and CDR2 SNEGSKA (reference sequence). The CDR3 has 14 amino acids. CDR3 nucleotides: TGCAGTGCTCCATTTAACTCTGGGGCCAACGTCCTGACTTTC. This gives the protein CSAPFNSGANVLTF.

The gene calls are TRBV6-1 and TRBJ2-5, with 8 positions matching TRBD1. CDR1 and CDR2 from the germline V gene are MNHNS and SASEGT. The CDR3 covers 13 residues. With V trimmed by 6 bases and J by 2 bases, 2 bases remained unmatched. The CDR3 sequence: CASRDRAQETQYF. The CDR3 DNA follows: TGTGCCAGCAGGGACAGGGCACAAGAGACCCAGTACTTC.

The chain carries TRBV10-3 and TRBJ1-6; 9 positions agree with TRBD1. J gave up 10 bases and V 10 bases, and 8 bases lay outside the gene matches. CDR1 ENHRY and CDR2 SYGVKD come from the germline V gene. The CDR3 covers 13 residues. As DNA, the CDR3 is TGTGCCACCCTCCTGGACAGGGGCTCACCCCTCCACTTT. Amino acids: CATLLDRGSPLHF.

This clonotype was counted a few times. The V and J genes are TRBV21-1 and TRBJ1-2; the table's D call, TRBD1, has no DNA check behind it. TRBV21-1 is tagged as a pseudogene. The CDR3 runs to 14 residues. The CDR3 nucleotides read TGTGCCAGCAGTTGGACAGGGGCGGTCTATGGCTACACCTTC. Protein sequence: CASSWTGAVYGYTF.

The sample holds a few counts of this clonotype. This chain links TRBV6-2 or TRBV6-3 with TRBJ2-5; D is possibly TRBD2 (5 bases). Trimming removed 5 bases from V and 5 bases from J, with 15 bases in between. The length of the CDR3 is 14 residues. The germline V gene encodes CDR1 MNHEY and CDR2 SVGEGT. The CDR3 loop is CASSPDSSRETQYF. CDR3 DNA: TGTGCCAGCAGTCCGGACTCCTCACGGGAGACCCAGTACTTC.

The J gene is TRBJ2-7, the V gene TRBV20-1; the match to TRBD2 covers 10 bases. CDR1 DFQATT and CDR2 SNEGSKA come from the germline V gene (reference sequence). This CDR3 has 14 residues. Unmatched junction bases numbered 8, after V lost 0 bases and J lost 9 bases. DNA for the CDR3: TGCAGTGCTAGAGAAGGTAGCGGGGGGACCGGGCAGTACTTC. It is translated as CSAREGSGGTGQYF.

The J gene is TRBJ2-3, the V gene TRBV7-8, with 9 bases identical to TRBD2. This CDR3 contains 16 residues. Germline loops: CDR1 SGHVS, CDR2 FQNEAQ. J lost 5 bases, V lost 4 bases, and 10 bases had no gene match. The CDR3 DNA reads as TGTGCCAGCAGCTCAGCGGGGGGCCTCTCGGAAGATACGCAGTATTTT. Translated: CASSSAGGLSEDTQYF.

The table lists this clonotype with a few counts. This CDR3 reads CSARDDSLSGNTIYF. CDR3 sequence (DNA): TGCAGTGCTAGAGATGATAGCCTCTCTGGAAACACCATATATTTT. V gene TRBV20-1 combines with J gene TRBJ1-3; D unresolved. With 0 bases removed from V and 0 bases from J, the gap between germline ends came to 9 bases. The CDR3 extends over 15 amino acids. Germline CDR1 DFQATT, CDR2 SNEGSKA (reference sequence).

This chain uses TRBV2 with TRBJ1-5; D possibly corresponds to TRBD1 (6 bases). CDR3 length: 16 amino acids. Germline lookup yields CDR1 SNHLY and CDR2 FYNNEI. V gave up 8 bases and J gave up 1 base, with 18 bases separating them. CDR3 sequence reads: CASHPAGHYSNQPQHF. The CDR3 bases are TGTGCCAGCCATCCAGCGGGACACTACAGCAATCAGCCCCAGCATTTT.

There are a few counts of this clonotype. The CDR3 region is CAISPFARGRAYNEQFF. The DNA of the CDR3 is TGTGCCATCAGTCCCTTCGCGAGGGGGAGGGCTTACAATGAGCAGTTCTTC. V usage is TRBV10-3 and J usage is TRBJ2-1, with D tentatively TRBD2 (7 bases). The CDR3 covers 17 residues. Looked up from germline, CDR1 is ENHRY and CDR2 is SYGVKD. Between the trimmed V and J ends, which lost 5 bases and 4 bases, there was a span of 21 bases.

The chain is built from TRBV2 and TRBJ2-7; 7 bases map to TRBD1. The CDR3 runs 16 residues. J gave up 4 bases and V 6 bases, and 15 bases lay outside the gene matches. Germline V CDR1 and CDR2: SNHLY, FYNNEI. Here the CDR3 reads CASSGDPPQGDYEQYF. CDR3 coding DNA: TGTGCCAGCAGCGGGGACCCTCCGCAGGGGGATTACGAGCAGTACTTC.